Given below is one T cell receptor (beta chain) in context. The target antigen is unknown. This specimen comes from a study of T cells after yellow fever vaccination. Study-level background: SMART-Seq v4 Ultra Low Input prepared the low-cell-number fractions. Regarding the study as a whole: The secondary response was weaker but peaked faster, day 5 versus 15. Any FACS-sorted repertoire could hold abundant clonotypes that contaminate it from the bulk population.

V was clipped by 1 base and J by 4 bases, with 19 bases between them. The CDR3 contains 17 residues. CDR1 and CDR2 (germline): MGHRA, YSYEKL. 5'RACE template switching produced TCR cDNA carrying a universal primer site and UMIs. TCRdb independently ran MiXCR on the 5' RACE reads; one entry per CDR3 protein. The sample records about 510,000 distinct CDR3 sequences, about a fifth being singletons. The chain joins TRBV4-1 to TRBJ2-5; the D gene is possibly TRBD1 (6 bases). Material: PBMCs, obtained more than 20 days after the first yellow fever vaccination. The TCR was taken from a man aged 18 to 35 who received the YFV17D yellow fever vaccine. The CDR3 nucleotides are TGCGCCAGCAGCCAAGCTGGCCTCCGGGACATCGGAGAGACCCAGTACTTC. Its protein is CASSQAGLRDIGETQYF.